This TCR beta chain derives from a study of shared clonotypes between healthy human individuals (dated by TCRdb to about 2020). For context, the study as a whole: The cohort comprised two women and a few men aged 18 to 49 years. Per donor, three plates each were used for CD4 naive and CD4 memory, two for CD8 naive, and one for CD8 memory. To estimate repertoire size and how much clonotype sharing occurs between individuals, the study deeply sequenced the blood TCR repertoires of 4 to 6 healthy adults. Per donor, leukapheresis produced somewhere between about 0.94 and 9.5 billion PBMCs. Libraries were prepared and TCR repertoires were sequenced by different laboratories using diverse techniques, in order to increase sequencing depth and limit assay-specific biases.

In the case of this clone: Its specific antigen is unknown. The record has no base qualities; no much larger clone is one base away.

On the study overall, not on this receptor specifically: Even with the large sequencing depth, rarefaction of the sorted-subset datasets indicated that sequencing was incomplete. Pairwise subsampling indicated that sequencing depth was expected to affect the degree of clonotype sharing among donors. Naive subsets generally had larger estimated clonotype richness than memory subsets. Because the study included a small number of donors, the genetic and exposure-history diversity represented was limited. When several donors were compared, the shared fraction of clonotypes was 5% to 6.5% for naive CD4, around 4% for naive CD8, about 2.4% for memory CD4, and approximately 0.4% for memory CD8. Higher generation probabilities were observed for clonotypes shared by all four sorted-subset donors than for non-shared clonotypes. Only blood was sampled, and tissue TCR repertoires likely differ from those in blood.

Healthy HIV-negative adults with no recently reported acute infections or vaccinations were included as donors. All donors were Caucasian adults living in Nashville, Tennessee, USA. CD4+ T cells were enriched through magnetic negative selection, after which naive cells were positively selected on CD45RA and the remaining negative fraction served as the memory subset. After blood collection by leukapheresis, PBMCs were isolated using Ficoll-Histopaque density gradient centrifugation and then cryopreserved in the vapor phase of liquid nitrogen. Purity and quantity of every magnetically sorted T cell population were checked by analytical flow cytometry. Genomic DNA was isolated from each sorted fraction and quantified by UV absorbance on a Nanodrop 2000c. V and J are truncated by 1 base and 0 bases respectively, leaving an intervening sequence of 13 bases. The CDR3 runs 17 amino acids, cysteine and phenylalanine included. Just the 51-base CDR3 DNA is kept, in frame starting at base 1. In the germline V gene, CDR1 corresponds to LGHNA and CDR2 to YNFKEQ.

Using the deep immunoSEQ assay, TCR CDR3 regions were amplified from genomic DNA by multiplex PCR. Genomic DNA extracted from each cell subset was distributed evenly over all wells of several immunoSEQ 96-well plates, and each plate served as one replicate. For sorted subsets, each replicate PCR was loaded with 200 ng genomic DNA, equivalent to about 33,000 T cell genomes. Purified libraries were measured with a Qubit 3.0 fluorometer, size-checked on a Bioanalyzer 2100, and measured again with the KAPA Library Quantification kit. Every immunoSEQ 96-well plate was sequenced on a dedicated single-read 150-cycle Illumina NextSeq 550 flow cell. For the original study's pipeline: The immunoSEQ output contained only junctional sequences without quality scores, so filtering could not match that applied to full-length reads. To assign V/J genes and CDR3, sequences were annotated against IMGT germline references using PyIR, a Python wrapper for IgBLAST v1.9. Reads with weak V/J assignments (E-value above 1e-6), missing CDR3, stop codons, out-of-frame junctions, or ambiguous translated residues were removed. V3J clonotypes were defined as sequences sharing the same inferred V gene, J gene, and CDR3 amino acid sequence. To compute the percentage overlap between repertoires, the number of shared unique clonotypes was divided by the size of the smaller repertoire. RTK rarefaction, the Chao1 estimator, and Recon v2.1 estimates of unobserved clonotypes were used to assess repertoire richness. Generation probabilities for all TCRbeta clonotypes obtained by the gDNA method from a few donors were computed using OLGA. TCRdb provides this immuneACCESS table in a form limited to in-frame rearrangements. Some clones are lacking; in checked studies, under half of them reflect an unresolved V gene, and why the rest are absent is not known. V, J and clone size derive from that table, while D and trimming were established from the DNA sequence. The sample contains over 1.5 million clones, approximately 98% of them found a single time. Of the sample, about 0.45% is held by the ten largest clones.

The sequence was collected from a man younger than 45 in good health. This receptor chain uses TRBV4-2 and TRBJ2-4; the D gene is not confidently resolved. Sequences were obtained from naive CD4+ T cells sorted from blood. The sample's cell subset or site label, decoded: CD45RA+ positively selected. The base sequence is TGTGCCAGCAGCCAAGTCTCGCTCTTCCTAGCCAAAAACATTCAGTACTTC. It translates to CASSQVSLFLAKNIQYF.